The table lists the clone carrying this TCR beta chain with a count of one. Assay: immunoSEQ multiplex PCR; the TCRdb copy retains only in-frame clones and omits some. The sample carries about 110,000 clones, over 55% recorded once. This entry belongs to a study of blood T cell repertoires in COVID-19. Across the whole study: T cells, B-cell-depleted T cells, or PBMCs provided the cDNA or gDNA that served as material.

In germline, CDR1 is SGHRS, CDR2 YFSETQ. V lost 4 bases and J lost 6, with 17 bases in between. The CDR3 sequence is 15 residues long. The V gene is TRBV5-1, the J gene TRBJ1-5; tentatively, D is TRBD1 (6 bases). This TCR came from a human donor with acute or convalescent COVID-19. The donor label of this sample is uncertain. The sequenced material came from peripheral blood. Here the CDR3 DNA reads TGCGCCAGCAGCCCGGGGACAACCCGGGCTCAGCCCCAGCATTTT. Translated, it gives CASSPGTTRAQPQHF.